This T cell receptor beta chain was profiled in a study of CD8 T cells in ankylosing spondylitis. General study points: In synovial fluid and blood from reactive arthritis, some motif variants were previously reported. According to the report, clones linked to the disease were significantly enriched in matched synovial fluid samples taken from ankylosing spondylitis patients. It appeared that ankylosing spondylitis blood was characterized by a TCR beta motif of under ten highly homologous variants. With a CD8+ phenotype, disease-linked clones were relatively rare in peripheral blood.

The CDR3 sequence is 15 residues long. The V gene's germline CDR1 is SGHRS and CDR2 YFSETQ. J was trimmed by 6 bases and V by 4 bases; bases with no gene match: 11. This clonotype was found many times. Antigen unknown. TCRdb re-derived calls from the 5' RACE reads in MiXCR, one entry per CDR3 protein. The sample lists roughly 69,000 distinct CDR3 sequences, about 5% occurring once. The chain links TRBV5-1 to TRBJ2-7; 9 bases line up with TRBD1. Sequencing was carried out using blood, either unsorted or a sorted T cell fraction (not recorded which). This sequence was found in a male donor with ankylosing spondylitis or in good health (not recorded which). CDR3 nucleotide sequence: TGCGCCAGCAGCCCTGACGGGACAGGGTTTAGCGAGCAGTACTTC. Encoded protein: CASSPDGTGFSEQYF.